These 22 T cell receptor beta chains came from one sample sequenced in a study of blood T cell repertoires in COVID-19. Measured with immunoSEQ multiplex PCR; TCRdb has only the in-frame clones, and not every one. The sample lists about 130,000 clones; around 88% were seen once. Sequenced: PBMCs or T cells enriched from blood (not recorded which). Receptors originate from a woman in her 50s who had recovered from COVID-19.

This chain joins TRBV5-5 and TRBJ1-2; possibly TRBD1 for D (6 bases). V lost 6 bases to trimming and J lost 6 bases, with 9 bases between them. CDR3 length equals 11 residues. Germline V gives CDR1 SGHKS, CDR2 YYEKEE (reference sequence). CDR3 residues: CASNSGDGYTF. For the CDR3, the DNA is TGTGCCAGCAATTCAGGGGATGGCTACACCTTC.

The rearrangement joins TRBV7-8 to TRBJ1-2, with 7 bases matching TRBD1. This CDR3 is built from 15 residues. V gave up 5 bases and J gave up 5 bases; unmatched junction bases: 11. CDR1 is SGHVS and CDR2 is FQNEAQ in the germline V gene. The CDR3 is CASSMNRDSGYGYTF. DNA of the CDR3: TGTGCCAGCAGCATGAACCGGGACAGCGGGTATGGCTACACCTTC.

This clone was seen once. This rearrangement joins TRBV4-1 to TRBJ2-2; the D gene is possibly TRBD1 (6 bases). The CDR3 covers 16 residues. With 1 base removed from V and 2 bases from J, the gap between germline ends came to 11 bases. Per the germline V gene, CDR1 is MGHRA and CDR2 is YSYEKL. The CDR3 reads CASSQVLGANTGELFF. Here the CDR3 DNA reads TGCGCCAGCAGCCAAGTCCTGGGGGCTAACACCGGGGAGCTGTTTTTT.

This chain links TRBV6-2 or TRBV6-3 with TRBJ1-1; a weak D match, TRBD1 (6 bases). The germline CDR1 and CDR2 sequences are MNHEY and SVGEGT. V lost 6 bases and J lost 1, with 9 bases in between. This CDR3 has 13 residues. Here the CDR3 reads CASSGGQNTEAFF. DNA for the CDR3: TGTGCCAGCAGCGGGGGACAGAACACTGAAGCTTTCTTT.

The J gene is TRBJ2-2, the V gene TRBV2, with D possibly being TRBD1 (5 bases). Germline CDR1 and CDR2: SNHLY and FYNNEI. V was shortened by 8 bases and J by 1 base, with 8 bases between the two germline ends. The CDR3 consists of 13 residues. CDR3 DNA: TGTGCCAGCCGCAGGGAGAACACCGGGGAGCTGTTTTTT. It yields the protein CASRRENTGELFF.

The chain combines TRBV30 with TRBJ1-1; no firm D call. This CDR3 spans 13 amino acids. Trimming shortened V by 1 base and J by 1 base, and 7 bases separated the two germline ends. Germline CDR1 reads GTSNPN; CDR2 reads SVGIG (reference sequence). CDR3 in DNA: TGTGCCTGGAGTGACGGTTGGAACACTGAAGCTTTCTTT. It translates to CAWSDGWNTEAFF.

The V gene is TRBV2, the J gene TRBJ1-3; tentatively, D is TRBD1 (6 bases). Germline-derived CDR1 and CDR2 are SNHLY and FYNNEI. CDR3 length equals 16 residues. Trimming took off 2 bases at V and 0 bases at J, with 11 bases between the two ends. CDR3 amino acids: CASSESYRVSGNTIYF. In DNA, the CDR3 is TGTGCCAGCAGTGAAAGTTACAGGGTCTCTGGAAACACCATATATTTT. The entire variable domain, with the rest obtained from reference TRBV2 and TRBJ1-3, is as follows: EPEVTQTPSHQVTQMGQEVILRCVPISNHLYFYWYRQILGQKVEFLVSFYNNEISEKSEIFDDQFSVERPDGSNFTLKIRSTKLEDSAMYFCASSESYRVSGNTIYFGEGSWLTVV.

This CDR3 is CASSLGASQGLETQYF. Here the CDR3 DNA reads TGCGCCAGCAGCTTGGGGGCTAGCCAAGGGTTAGAGACCCAGTACTTC. The gene calls are TRBV5-1 and TRBJ2-5, with D maybe TRBD2 (5 bases). The CDR3 runs 16 residues. In germline, CDR1 is SGHRS, CDR2 YFSETQ. V lost 0 bases to trimming and J lost 4 bases, with 16 bases between them.

The genes are TRBV18 and TRBJ2-1, with TRBD2 identical over 12 bases. Trimming at V came to 2 bases and at J to 2 bases, leaving 10 bases not matched to a gene. The CDR3 length is 19 residues. CDR1 is KGHSH, CDR2 LQKENI, per germline. In DNA, the CDR3 is TGTGCCAGCTCACCATCGACTAGCGGGGGCTCTGGGGCCTACAATGAGCAGTTCTTC. Its protein product is CASSPSTSGGSGAYNEQFF.

The chain links TRBV7-2 to TRBJ2-7; possible D gene TRBD1, 6 bases. This CDR3 has 14 amino acids. Trimming shortened V by 2 bases and J by 4 bases, and 12 bases separated the two germline ends. Germline CDR1 SGHTA, CDR2 FQGNSA. The CDR3 loop is CASSLTGNPYEQYF. The DNA of the CDR3 is TGTGCCAGCAGCTTAACAGGGAATCCGTACGAGCAGTACTTC.

The chain couples TRBV20-1 to TRBJ2-5; no firm D call. The length of the CDR3 is 11 residues. The germline V and J ends were trimmed by 2 bases and 5 bases, with 6 bases remaining between them. Germline V lookup: CDR1 DFQATT, CDR2 SNEGSKA (reference sequence). The CDR3, as DNA: TGCAGTGCTAGATCTAGGGAGACCCAGTACTTC. It specifies CSARSRETQYF.

The chain combines TRBV19 with TRBJ2-7; the match to TRBD2 covers 8 bases. The CDR3 has 15 residues. CDR1 is LNHDA, CDR2 SQIVND, per germline (reference sequence). V shed 3 bases, J shed 3 bases, and the junction held 7 bases outside the gene matches. The CDR3 loop is CASSMRAGDLYEQYF. The DNA of the CDR3 is TGTGCCAGTAGTATGAGAGCGGGGGACCTCTACGAGCAGTACTTC.

This chain uses TRBV7-2 with TRBJ2-7; D unclear. Between the trimmed V and J ends, which lost 4 bases and 1 base, there was a span of 8 bases. The CDR3 length is 13 residues. Germline lookup yields CDR1 SGHTA and CDR2 FQGNSA. The CDR3 spells CASSWSLSYEQYF. The CDR3 DNA sequence: TGTGCCAGCAGCTGGAGTTTGTCCTACGAGCAGTACTTC.

The chain joins TRBV18 to TRBJ2-3; 8 nucleotides line up with TRBD2. Trimming cost V 6 bases and J 6 bases; bases outside gene matches: 11. The CDR3 has 15 amino acids. The germline V gene has CDR1 KGHSH and CDR2 LQKENI. CDR3 in amino acids: CASSGSAGGLDTQYF. As DNA, the CDR3 is TGTGCCAGCTCGGGGTCGGCGGGGGGCCTGGATACGCAGTATTTT.

The J gene is TRBJ2-3, the V gene TRBV7-9, with no clear D. The germline CDR1 and CDR2 sequences are SEHNR and FQNEAQ (reference sequence). The CDR3 has 14 amino acids. Deletions cut 5 bases from V and 1 base from J, with 10 bases between. In nucleotides, the CDR3 is TGTGCCAGCAGCCCAATAGTCCGCACAGATACGCAGTATTTT. This translates into CASSPIVRTDTQYF.

Comments on this clone: This sample includes further DNA sequences coding for the same CDR3. This rearrangement joins TRBV7-2 to TRBJ2-7; 13 nucleotides agree with TRBD2. The germline gives CDR1 SGHTA, CDR2 FQGNSA. This CDR3 spans 15 amino acids. J was trimmed by 4 bases and V by 2 bases; bases with no gene match: 2. The CDR3 bases are TGTGCCAGCAGCTTATCACTAGCGGGGGGGTACGAGCAGTACTTC. Residues: CASSLSLAGGYEQYF.

The V and J genes are TRBV5-1 and TRBJ2-1, with D possibly TRBD2 on 5 matching bases. This CDR3 has 16 amino acids. Germline loops: CDR1 SGHRS, CDR2 YFSETQ. Trimming stripped 0 bases from V and 5 bases from J, with 15 bases between. The CDR3 nucleotides are TGCGCCAGCAGCTTGGCCGACGAGGGATTTCACAATGAGCAGTTCTTC. Residues: CASSLADEGFHNEQFF.

This clone has a handful of counts. The V gene is TRBV11-3, the J gene TRBJ1-6; 7 positions agree with TRBD1. The junction had 8 bases not matched to a gene; V was cut back by 5 bases and J by 10 bases. Germline CDR1 and CDR2: SGHNT and YENEEA. This CDR3 contains 14 residues. The CDR3: CASSRRQGQSPLHF. The DNA for the CDR3 is TGTGCCAGCAGCAGACGACAGGGCCAGTCACCCCTCCACTTT.

The chain combines TRBV27 with TRBJ2-2, with 9 bases identical to TRBD2. V was pared by 6 bases and J by 1 base, with 6 bases of the junction left unmatched. The V gene's germline CDR1 is MNHEY and CDR2 SMNVEV (reference sequence). CDR3 length: 16 residues. The CDR3 is CASRSNSGGNTGELFF. The CDR3 region has the DNA TGTGCCAGCAGATCCAATAGCGGGGGGAACACCGGGGAGCTGTTTTTT.

This chain uses TRBV11-2 with TRBJ1-5, with 7 bases fitting TRBD1. V shed 5 bases and J 2 bases; nucleotides not matched to a gene: 12. The CDR3 covers 17 residues. Germline values: CDR1 SGHAT, CDR2 FQNNGV. The CDR3, as DNA: TGTGCCAGCAGCCTACTACAGGGGAGGCTTGGCAATCAGCCCCAGCATTTT. It encodes CASSLLQGRLGNQPQHF.

CDR3 loop: CASSGRDRMNTEAFF. The DNA of the CDR3 is TGTGCCAGCAGCGGCCGCGACAGGATGAACACTGAAGCTTTCTTT. The chain uses TRBV7-8 and TRBJ1-1; TRBD1 might be the D (6 bases). Germline loops: CDR1 SGHVS, CDR2 FQNEAQ. The ends were cut back, 5 bases at V and 0 bases at J, with 13 bases in the middle. The CDR3 has 15 residues.

The sample holds a few counts of this clone. The V and J genes are TRBV5-4 and TRBJ1-2, with 10 bases matching TRBD1. The CDR3 totals 15 residues. V shed 3 bases, J shed 5 bases, and the junction held 7 bases outside the gene matches. Germline V gives CDR1 SGHNT, CDR2 YYREEE (reference sequence). The CDR3 sequence: CASSYLTGGGYGYTF. CDR3 bases: TGTGCCAGCAGCTACCTGACAGGGGGCGGGTATGGCTACACCTTC.